The following is a TCR beta chain sequence with its context. Its antigen is as yet unknown. The V gene's germline CDR1 is MNHEY and CDR2 SMNVEV (reference sequence). V was trimmed by 3 bases and J by 1 base, leaving 9 bases between them. This CDR3 contains 14 residues. This entry is derived from a study of T cell repertoires in cytomegalovirus infection. About the study: CMV epitopes that were recently identified and HLA-C-restricted were used alongside well-studied HLA-B-restricted ones. CMV infection plus the matching HLA type was flagged by public TCR beta signatures.

TCRdb redid the calling of the reads with MiXCR, one entry per CDR3 protein. Of about 500,000 distinct CDR3 sequences in the sample, around 30% were seen once. Notes on the study in general: In two of eight donors, the top clonotype was HLA-C-restricted CMV-specific. Identification of carriers of CMV plus the relevant HLA was achieved through cumulative public TCR beta family frequency.

The chain combines TRBV27 with TRBJ1-1; D is perhaps TRBD1 (5 bases). This sequence originates from a human donor in good health (CMV status not recorded). Some clones in this sample may be carry-over from other donors' samples. The source was cultured PBMCs, collected from culture after CMV antigen stimulation. As DNA, the CDR3 is TGTGCCAGCAGTTTGACAGCGTCGAACACTGAAGCTTTCTTT. It specifies CASSLTASNTEAFF.